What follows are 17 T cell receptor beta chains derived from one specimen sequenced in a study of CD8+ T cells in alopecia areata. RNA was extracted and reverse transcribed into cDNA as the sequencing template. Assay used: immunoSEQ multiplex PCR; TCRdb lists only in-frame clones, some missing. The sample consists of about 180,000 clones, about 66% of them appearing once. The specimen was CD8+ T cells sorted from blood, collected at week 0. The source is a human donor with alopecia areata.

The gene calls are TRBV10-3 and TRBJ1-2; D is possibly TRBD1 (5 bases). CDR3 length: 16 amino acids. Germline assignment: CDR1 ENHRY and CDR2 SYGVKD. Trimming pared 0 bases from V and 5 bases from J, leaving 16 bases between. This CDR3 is CAISESHRSIPYGYTF. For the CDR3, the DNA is TGTGCCATCAGTGAGTCACACAGGTCGATCCCATATGGCTACACCTTC.

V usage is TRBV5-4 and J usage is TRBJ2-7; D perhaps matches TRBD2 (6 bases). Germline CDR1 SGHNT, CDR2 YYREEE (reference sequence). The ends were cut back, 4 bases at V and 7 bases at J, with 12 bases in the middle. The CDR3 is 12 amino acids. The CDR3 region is CASSVATREQYF. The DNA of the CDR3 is TGTGCCAGCAGCGTCGCGACTAGAGAGCAGTACTTC.

CDR3 coding DNA: TGTGCCAGCAGCCAAGAGTTAGGGGGCACCGGGGAGCTGTTTTTT. Its protein is CASSQELGGTGELFF. The chain is built from TRBV4-2 and TRBJ2-2; maybe TRBD1 (6 bases). V was trimmed by 0 bases and J by 4 bases, leaving 9 bases between them. CDR1 LGHNA and CDR2 YNFKEQ come from the germline V gene. This CDR3 is 15 amino acids long.

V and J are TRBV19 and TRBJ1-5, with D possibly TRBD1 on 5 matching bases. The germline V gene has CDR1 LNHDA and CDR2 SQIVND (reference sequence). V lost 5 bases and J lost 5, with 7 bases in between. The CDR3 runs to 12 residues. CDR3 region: CASSQGYQPQHF. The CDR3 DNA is TGTGCCAGTAGTCAGGGTTATCAGCCCCAGCATTTT.

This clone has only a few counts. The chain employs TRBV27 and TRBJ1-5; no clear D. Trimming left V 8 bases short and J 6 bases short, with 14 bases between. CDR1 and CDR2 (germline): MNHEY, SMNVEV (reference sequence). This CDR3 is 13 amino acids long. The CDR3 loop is CASRSTYGQPQHF. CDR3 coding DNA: TGTGCCAGCCGATCTACTTACGGTCAGCCCCAGCATTTT.

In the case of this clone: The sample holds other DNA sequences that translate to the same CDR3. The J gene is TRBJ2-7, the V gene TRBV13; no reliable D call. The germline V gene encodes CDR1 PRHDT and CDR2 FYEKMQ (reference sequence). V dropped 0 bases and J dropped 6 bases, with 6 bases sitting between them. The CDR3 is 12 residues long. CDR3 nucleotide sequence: TGTGCCAGCAGCTTAGGTCGAGGCGAGCAGTACTTC. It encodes CASSLGRGEQYF.

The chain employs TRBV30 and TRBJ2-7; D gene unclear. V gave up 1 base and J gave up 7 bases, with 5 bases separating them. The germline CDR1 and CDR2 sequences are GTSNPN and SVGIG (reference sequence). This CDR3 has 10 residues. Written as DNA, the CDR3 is TGTGCCTGGAGTGGCCTAGAGCAGTACTTC. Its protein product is CAWSGLEQYF.

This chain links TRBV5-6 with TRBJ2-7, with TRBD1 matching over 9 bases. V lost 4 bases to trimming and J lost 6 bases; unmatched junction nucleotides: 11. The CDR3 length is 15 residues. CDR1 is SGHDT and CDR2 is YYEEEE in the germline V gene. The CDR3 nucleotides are TGTGCCAGCAGCACGGGGACAGGGTCTTTAGCCGAGCAGTACTTC. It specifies CASSTGTGSLAEQYF.

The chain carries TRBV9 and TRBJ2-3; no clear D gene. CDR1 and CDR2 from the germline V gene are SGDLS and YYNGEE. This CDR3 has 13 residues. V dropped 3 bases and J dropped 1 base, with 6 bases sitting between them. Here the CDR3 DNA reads TGTGCCAGCAGCGAACTACGCACAGATACGCAGTATTTT. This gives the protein CASSELRTDTQYF.

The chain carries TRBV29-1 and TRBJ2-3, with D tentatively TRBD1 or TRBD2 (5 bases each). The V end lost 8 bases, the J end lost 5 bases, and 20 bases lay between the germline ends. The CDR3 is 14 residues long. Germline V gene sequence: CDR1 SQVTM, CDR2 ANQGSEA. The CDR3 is CSSEPGPGRDTQYF. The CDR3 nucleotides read TGCAGCTCAGAACCGGGCCCGGGGCGAGATACGCAGTATTTT.

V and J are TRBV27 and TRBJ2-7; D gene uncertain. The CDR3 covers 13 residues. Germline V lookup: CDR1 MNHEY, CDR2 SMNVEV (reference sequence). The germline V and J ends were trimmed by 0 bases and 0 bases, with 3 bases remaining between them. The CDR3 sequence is CASSLSPSYEQYF. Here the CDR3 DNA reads TGTGCCAGCAGTTTATCGCCCTCCTACGAGCAGTACTTC.

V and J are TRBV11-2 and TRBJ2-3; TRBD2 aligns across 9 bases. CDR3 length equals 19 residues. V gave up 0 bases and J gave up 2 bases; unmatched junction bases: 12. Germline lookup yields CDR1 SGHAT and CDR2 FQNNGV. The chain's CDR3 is CASSLEGLAGLVHTDTQYF. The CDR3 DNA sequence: TGTGCCAGCAGCTTAGAAGGGCTAGCGGGGTTGGTACACACAGATACGCAGTATTTT. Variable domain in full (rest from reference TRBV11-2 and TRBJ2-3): EAGVAQSPRYKIIEKRQSVAFWCNPISGHATLYWYQQILGQGPKLLIQFQNNGVVDDSQLPKDRFSAERLKGVDSTLKIQPAKLEDSAVYLCASSLEGLAGLVHTDTQYFGPGTRLTVL.

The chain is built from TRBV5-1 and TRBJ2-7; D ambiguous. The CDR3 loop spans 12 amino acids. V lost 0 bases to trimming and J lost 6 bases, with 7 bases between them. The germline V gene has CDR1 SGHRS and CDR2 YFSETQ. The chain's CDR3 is CASSLDSPEQYF. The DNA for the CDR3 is TGCGCCAGCAGCTTGGACTCCCCCGAGCAGTACTTC.

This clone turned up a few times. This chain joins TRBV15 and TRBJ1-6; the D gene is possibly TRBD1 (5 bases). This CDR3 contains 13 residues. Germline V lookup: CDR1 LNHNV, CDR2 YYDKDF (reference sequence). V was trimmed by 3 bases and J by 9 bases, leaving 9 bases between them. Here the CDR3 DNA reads TGTGCCACCAGCAGTGGGGGGTCTTCACCCCTCCACTTT. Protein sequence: CATSSGGSSPLHF.

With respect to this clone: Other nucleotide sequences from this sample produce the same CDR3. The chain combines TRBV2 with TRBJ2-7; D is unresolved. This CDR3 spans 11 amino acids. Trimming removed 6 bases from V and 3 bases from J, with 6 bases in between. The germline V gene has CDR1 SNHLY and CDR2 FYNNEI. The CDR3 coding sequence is TGTGCCAGCAGGGGCAGCTACGAGCAGTACTTC. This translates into CASRGSYEQYF.

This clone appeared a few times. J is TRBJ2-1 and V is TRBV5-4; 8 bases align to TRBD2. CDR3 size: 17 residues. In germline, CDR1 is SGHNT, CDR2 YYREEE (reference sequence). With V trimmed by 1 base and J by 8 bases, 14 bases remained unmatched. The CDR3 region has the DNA TGTGCCAGCAGCTTGTTCCCGGGACTAGACAATACCCATGAGCAGTTCTTC. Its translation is CASSLFPGLDNTHEQFF.

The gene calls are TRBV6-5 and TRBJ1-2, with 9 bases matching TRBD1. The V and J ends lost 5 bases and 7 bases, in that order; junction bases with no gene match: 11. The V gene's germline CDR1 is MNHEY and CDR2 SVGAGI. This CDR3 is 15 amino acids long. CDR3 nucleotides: TGTGCCAGCAGTCCGTCCCTACAGGGGGCAATTGGCTACACCTTC. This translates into CASSPSLQGAIGYTF.